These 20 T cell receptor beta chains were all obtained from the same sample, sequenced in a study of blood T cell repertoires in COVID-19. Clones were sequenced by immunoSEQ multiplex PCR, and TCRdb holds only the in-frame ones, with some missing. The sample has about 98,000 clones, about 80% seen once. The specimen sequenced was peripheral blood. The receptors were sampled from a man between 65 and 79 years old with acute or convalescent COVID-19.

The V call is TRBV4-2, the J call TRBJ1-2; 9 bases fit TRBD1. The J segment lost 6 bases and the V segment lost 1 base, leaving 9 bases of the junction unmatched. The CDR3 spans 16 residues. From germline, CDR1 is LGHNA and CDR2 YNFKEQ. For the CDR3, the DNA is TGTGCCAGCAGCCAAGCTACCGGGACAGGGACAAATGGCTACACCTTC. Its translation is CASSQATGTGTNGYTF.

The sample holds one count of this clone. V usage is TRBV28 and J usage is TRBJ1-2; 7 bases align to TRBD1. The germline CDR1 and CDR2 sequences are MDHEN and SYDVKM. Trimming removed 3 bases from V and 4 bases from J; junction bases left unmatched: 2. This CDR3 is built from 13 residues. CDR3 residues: CASSFPGGYGYTF. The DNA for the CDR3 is TGTGCCAGCAGTTTCCCAGGGGGCTATGGCTACACCTTC.

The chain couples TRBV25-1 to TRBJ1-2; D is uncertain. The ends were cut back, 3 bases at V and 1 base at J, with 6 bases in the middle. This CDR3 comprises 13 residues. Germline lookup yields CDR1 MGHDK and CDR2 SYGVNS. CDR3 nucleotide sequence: TGTGCCAGCAGTGATCCTGTTAACTATGGCTACACCTTC. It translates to CASSDPVNYGYTF.

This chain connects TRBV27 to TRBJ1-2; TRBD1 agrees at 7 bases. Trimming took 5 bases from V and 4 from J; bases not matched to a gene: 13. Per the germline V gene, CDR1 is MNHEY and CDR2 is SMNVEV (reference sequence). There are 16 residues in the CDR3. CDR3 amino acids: CASSPLTGRFPYGYTF. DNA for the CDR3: TGTGCCAGCAGTCCCCTGACAGGGAGGTTTCCCTATGGCTACACCTTC.

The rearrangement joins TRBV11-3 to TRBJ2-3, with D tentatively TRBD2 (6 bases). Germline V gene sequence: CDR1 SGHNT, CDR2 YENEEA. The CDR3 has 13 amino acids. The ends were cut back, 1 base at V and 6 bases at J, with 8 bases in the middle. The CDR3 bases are TGTGCCAGCAGCTTAGCCGGGAGCGATACGCAGTATTTT. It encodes CASSLAGSDTQYF.

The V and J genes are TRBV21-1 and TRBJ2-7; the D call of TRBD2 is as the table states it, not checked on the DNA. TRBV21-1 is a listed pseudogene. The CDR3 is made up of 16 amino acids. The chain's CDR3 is CASSPDRTHTLHEQYF. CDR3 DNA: TGTGCCAGCAGCCCAGATCGGACTCATACCCTCCACGAGCAGTACTTC.

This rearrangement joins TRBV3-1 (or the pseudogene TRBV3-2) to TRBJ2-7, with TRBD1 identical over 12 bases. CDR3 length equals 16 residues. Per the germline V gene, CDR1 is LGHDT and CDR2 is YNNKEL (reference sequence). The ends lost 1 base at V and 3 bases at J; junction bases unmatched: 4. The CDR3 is CASSQAGQGAVYEQYF. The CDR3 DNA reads TGTGCCAGCAGCCAAGCGGGACAGGGGGCAGTCTACGAGCAGTACTTC.

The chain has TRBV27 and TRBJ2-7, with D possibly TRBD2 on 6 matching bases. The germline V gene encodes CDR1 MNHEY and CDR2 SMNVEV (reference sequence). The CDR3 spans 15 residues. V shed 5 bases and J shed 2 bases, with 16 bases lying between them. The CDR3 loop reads CASSLRGLTAYEQYF. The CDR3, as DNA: TGTGCCAGCAGTCTAAGGGGACTTACCGCCTACGAGCAGTACTTC.

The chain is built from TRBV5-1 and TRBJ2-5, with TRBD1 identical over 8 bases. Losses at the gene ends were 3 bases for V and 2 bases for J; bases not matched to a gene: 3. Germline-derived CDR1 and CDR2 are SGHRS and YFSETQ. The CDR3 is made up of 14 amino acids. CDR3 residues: CASSSTGGQETQYF. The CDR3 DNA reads TGCGCCAGCAGCTCCACAGGGGGTCAAGAGACCCAGTACTTC.

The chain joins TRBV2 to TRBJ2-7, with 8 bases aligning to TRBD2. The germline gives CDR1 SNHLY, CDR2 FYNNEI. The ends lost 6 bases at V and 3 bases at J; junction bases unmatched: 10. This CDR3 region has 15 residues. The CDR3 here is CASSSPVLADYEQYF. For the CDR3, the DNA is TGTGCCAGCAGCTCCCCGGTACTAGCGGACTACGAGCAGTACTTC. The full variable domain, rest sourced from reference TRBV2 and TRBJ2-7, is EPEVTQTPSHQVTQMGQEVILRCVPISNHLYFYWYRQILGQKVEFLVSFYNNEISEKSEIFDDQFSVERPDGSNFTLKIRSTKLEDSAMYFCASSSPVLADYEQYFGPGTRLTVT.

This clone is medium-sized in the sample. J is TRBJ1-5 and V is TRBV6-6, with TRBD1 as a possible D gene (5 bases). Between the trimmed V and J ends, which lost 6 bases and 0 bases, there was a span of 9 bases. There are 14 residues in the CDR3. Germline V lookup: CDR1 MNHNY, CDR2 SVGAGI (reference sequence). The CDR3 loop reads CASSLTASNQPQHF. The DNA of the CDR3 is TGTGCCAGCAGCTTGACAGCTAGCAATCAGCCCCAGCATTTT.

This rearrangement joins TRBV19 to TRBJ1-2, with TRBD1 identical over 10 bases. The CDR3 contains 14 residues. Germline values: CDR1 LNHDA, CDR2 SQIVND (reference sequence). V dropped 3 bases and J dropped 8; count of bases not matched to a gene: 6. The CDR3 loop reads CASSIGTGVLGYTF. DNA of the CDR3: TGTGCCAGTAGTATTGGGACAGGGGTCTTGGGCTACACCTTC.

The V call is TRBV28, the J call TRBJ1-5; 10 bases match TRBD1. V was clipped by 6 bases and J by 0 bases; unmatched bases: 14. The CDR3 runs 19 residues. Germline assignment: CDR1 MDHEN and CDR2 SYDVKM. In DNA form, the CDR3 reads TGTGCCAGCAGCACTTCTACCGGGACAGGGGTTTATAGCAATCAGCCCCAGCATTTT. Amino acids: CASSTSTGTGVYSNQPQHF.

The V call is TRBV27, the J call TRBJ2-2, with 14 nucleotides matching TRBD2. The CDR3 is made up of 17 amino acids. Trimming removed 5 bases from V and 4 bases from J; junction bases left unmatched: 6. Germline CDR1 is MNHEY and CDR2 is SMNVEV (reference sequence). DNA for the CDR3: TGTGCCAGCAGTATGCTGACTAGCGGGAGGGGCACCGGGGAGCTGTTTTTT. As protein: CASSMLTSGRGTGELFF.

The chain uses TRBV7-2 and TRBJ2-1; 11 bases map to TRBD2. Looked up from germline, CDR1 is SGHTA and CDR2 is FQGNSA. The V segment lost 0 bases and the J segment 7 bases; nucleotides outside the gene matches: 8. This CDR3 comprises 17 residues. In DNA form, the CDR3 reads TGTGCCAGCAGCTTAGCGGCTAGCGGGAGGCGGGGGAATGAGCAGTTCTTC. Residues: CASSLAASGRRGNEQFF.

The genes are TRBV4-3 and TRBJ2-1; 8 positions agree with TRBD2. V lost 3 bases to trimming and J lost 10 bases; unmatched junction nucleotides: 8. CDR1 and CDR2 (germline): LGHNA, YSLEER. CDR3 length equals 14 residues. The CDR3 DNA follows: TGCGCCAGCAGCCAGGAGAAACTAGCGGCCGAGCAGTTCTTC. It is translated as CASSQEKLAAEQFF.

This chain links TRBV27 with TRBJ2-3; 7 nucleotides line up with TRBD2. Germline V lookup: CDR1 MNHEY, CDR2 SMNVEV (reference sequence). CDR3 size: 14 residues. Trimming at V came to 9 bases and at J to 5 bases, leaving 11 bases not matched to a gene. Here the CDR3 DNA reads TGTGCCAGTGGGAGGGAAAGAGGGGTAGATACGCAGTATTTT. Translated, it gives CASGRERGVDTQYF.

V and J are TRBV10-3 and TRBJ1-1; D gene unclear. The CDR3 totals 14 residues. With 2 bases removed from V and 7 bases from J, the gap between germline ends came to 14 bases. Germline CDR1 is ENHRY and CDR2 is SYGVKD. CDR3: CAISERGYIFEAFF. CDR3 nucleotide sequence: TGTGCCATCAGTGAGCGGGGTTACATCTTTGAAGCTTTCTTT.

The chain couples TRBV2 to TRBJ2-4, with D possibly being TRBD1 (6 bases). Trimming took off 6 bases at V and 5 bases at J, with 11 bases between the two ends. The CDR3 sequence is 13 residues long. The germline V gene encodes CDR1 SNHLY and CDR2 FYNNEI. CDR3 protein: CASSGRGENIQYF. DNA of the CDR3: TGTGCCAGCAGCGGCAGGGGCGAAAACATTCAGTACTTC.

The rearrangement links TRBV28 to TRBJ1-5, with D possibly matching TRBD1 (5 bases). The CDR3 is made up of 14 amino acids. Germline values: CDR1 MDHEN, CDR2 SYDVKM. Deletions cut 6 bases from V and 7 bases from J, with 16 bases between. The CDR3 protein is CASRDFRELQPQHF. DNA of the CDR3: TGTGCCAGCAGGGATTTCAGGGAACTCCAGCCCCAGCATTTT.